This is a list of T cell receptor beta chains from one sample in a study of shared clonotypes between healthy human individuals. TCRdb's table, derived via immunoSEQ multiplex PCR, lists solely in-frame clones and lacks some. This table has about 1 million clones, 65% to 80% appearing once. The sequencing input was memory CD4+ T cells sorted from blood. These TCRs come from a man aged 18 to 29 in good health. Both conserved end residues are part of each CDR3. D genes are given only for firm matches. The listing skips clone size in some rows; elsewhere it reads once, few, many or a size class.

abundance: NA
j_gene: TRBJ1-5
len: 16
d_gene: NA
v_gene: TRBV6-1
CDR3nt: TGTGCCAGCAGTGGACAAAAGAGGTATAGCAATCAGCCCCAGCATTTT
CDR3aa: CASSGQKRYSNQPQHF

abundance: many
j_gene: TRBJ2-7
len: 13
d_gene: NA
v_gene: TRBV6-6
CDR3nt: TGTGCCAGCACTCGAGACAGAACCTACGAGCAGTACTTC
CDR3aa: CASTRDRTYEQYF

abundance: NA
j_gene: TRBJ2-3
len: 12
d_gene: TRBD2
v_gene: TRBV19
CDR3nt: TGTGCCAGTGGGAGGGGAGGGGATACGCAGTATTTT
CDR3aa: CASGRGGDTQYF

abundance: NA
j_gene: TRBJ1-5
len: 14
d_gene: NA
v_gene: TRBV6-5
CDR3nt: TGTGCCAGCAGTTACAGGTCGGGCAATCAGCCCCAGCATTTT
CDR3aa: CASSYRSGNQPQHF

abundance: many
j_gene: TRBJ1-5
len: 13
d_gene: NA
v_gene: TRBV18
CDR3nt: TGTGCCAGCTCACCAGACCAGAATCAGCCCCAGCATTTT
CDR3aa: CASSPDQNQPQHF

abundance: NA
j_gene: TRBJ2-7
len: 12
d_gene: NA
v_gene: TRBV29-1
CDR3nt: TGCAGCGTTGAGGCACCCGGGGAGGAGCAGTACTTC
CDR3aa: CSVEAPGEEQYF

abundance: NA
j_gene: TRBJ2-7
len: 12
d_gene: NA
v_gene: TRBV11-2
CDR3nt: TGTGCCAGCAGACCCGGAGGGGGCGAGCAGTACTTC
CDR3aa: CASRPGGGEQYF

abundance: NA
j_gene: TRBJ2-3
len: 15
d_gene: TRBD2
v_gene: TRBV27
CDR3nt: TGTGCCAGCAGTTTATCTAGCGGGGGGCGAGATACGCAGTATTTT
CDR3aa: CASSLSSGGRDTQYF

abundance: NA
j_gene: TRBJ1-2
len: 16
d_gene: NA
v_gene: TRBV28
CDR3nt: TGTGCCAGCAGTCCACTACAGGGCCTACGACACTATGGCTACACCTTC
CDR3aa: CASSPLQGLRHYGYTF

abundance: NA
j_gene: TRBJ1-4
len: 12
d_gene: TRBD1
v_gene: TRBV6-5
CDR3nt: TGTGCCAGCGGATCACAGGGGGAAAAACTGTTTTTT
CDR3aa: CASGSQGEKLFF

abundance: NA
j_gene: TRBJ1-1
len: 15
d_gene: NA
v_gene: TRBV7-2
CDR3nt: TGTGCCAGCAGTCAGGCGGGTAAGGGTGGCACTGAAGCTTTCTTT
CDR3aa: CASSQAGKGGTEAFF

abundance: NA
j_gene: TRBJ2-2
len: 15
d_gene: NA
v_gene: TRBV9
CDR3nt: TGTGCCAGCAGCGTAGCAGGTACTGGGTACGGGGAGCTGTTTTTT
CDR3aa: CASSVAGTGYGELFF

abundance: few
j_gene: TRBJ1-6
len: 15
d_gene: TRBD1
v_gene: TRBV10-3
CDR3nt: TGTGCCATCAGCCGGGACAGGGAAGGTAATTCACCCCTCCACTTT
CDR3aa: CAISRDREGNSPLHF

abundance: once
j_gene: TRBJ1-6
len: 14
d_gene: NA
v_gene: TRBV11-1
CDR3nt: TGTGCCAGCAGCTTCGGGAGGGGGGATTCACCCCTCCACTTT
CDR3aa: CASSFGRGDSPLHF

abundance: NA
j_gene: TRBJ1-5
len: 17
d_gene: TRBD1
v_gene: TRBV5-4
CDR3nt: TGTGCCAGCAGCTTGGGCCCTACAGGGGGCGGCAATCAGCCCCAGCATTTT
CDR3aa: CASSLGPTGGGNQPQHF

abundance: few
j_gene: TRBJ2-5
len: 13
d_gene: TRBD2
v_gene: TRBV25-1
CDR3nt: TGTGCCAGCAGTGAAGCGGGGGTAGAGACCCAGTACTTC
CDR3aa: CASSEAGVETQYF

abundance: few
j_gene: TRBJ2-5
len: 17
d_gene: TRBD1
v_gene: TRBV15
CDR3nt: TGTGCCACCAGCAGAGATCGGGGACAGGGGGTCGCGGGGACCCAGTACTTC
CDR3aa: CATSRDRGQGVAGTQYF

abundance: few
j_gene: TRBJ1-6
len: 17
d_gene: NA
v_gene: TRBV27
CDR3nt: TGTGCCAGCAGGTTGCAGGGTAGAGGGTCCTATAATTCACCCCTCCACTTT
CDR3aa: CASRLQGRGSYNSPLHF

abundance: NA
j_gene: TRBJ2-7
len: 16
d_gene: TRBD1
v_gene: TRBV27
CDR3nt: TGTGCCAGCAGTAGAAACGGACAGGGGGCGAACTACGAGCAGTACTTC
CDR3aa: CASSRNGQGANYEQYF

abundance: NA
j_gene: TRBJ1-2
len: 19
d_gene: TRBD1
v_gene: TRBV11-2
CDR3nt: TGTGCCAGCAGCTCCTTCCTCTCCGGACAGGCGGCCTCCTACTATGGCTACACCTTC
CDR3aa: CASSSFLSGQAASYYGYTF

abundance: NA
j_gene: TRBJ1-2
len: 13
d_gene: NA
v_gene: TRBV5-1
CDR3nt: TGCGCCAGCAGCTTGGAGGGAGGCTATGGCTACACCTTC
CDR3aa: CASSLEGGYGYTF

abundance: NA
j_gene: TRBJ2-1
len: 14
d_gene: NA
v_gene: TRBV7-3
CDR3nt: TGTGCCAGCAGCCTGGGGACCTCTGTCGATGAGCAGTTCTTC
CDR3aa: CASSLGTSVDEQFF

abundance: once
j_gene: TRBJ2-1
len: 17
d_gene: TRBD2
v_gene: TRBV10-1
CDR3nt: TGCGCCAGCAGTGACGGGGGACTAGCGGGAGTTCTAGGTGAGCAGTTCTTC
CDR3aa: CASSDGGLAGVLGEQFF

abundance: NA
j_gene: TRBJ2-7
len: 14
d_gene: NA
v_gene: TRBV6-6
CDR3nt: TGTGCCAGCAGGCGGGGCAGCGGATCCTACGAGCAGTACTTC
CDR3aa: CASRRGSGSYEQYF

abundance: NA
j_gene: TRBJ1-2
len: 14
d_gene: NA
v_gene: TRBV5-1
CDR3nt: TGCGCCAGCAGCCCCGGACCCGACGGCTATGGCTACACCTTC
CDR3aa: CASSPGPDGYGYTF

abundance: NA
j_gene: TRBJ2-3
len: 13
d_gene: NA
v_gene: TRBV19
CDR3nt: TGTGCCAGTAGTACCCAACTTGGGGATACGCAGTATTTT
CDR3aa: CASSTQLGDTQYF

abundance: NA
j_gene: TRBJ2-7
len: 14
d_gene: TRBD1
v_gene: TRBV6-6
CDR3nt: TGTGCCAGCACTAACTCAGGGGGCTCCTACGAGCAGTACTTC
CDR3aa: CASTNSGGSYEQYF

abundance: few
j_gene: TRBJ1-2
len: 14
d_gene: TRBD1
v_gene: TRBV7-9
CDR3nt: TGTGCCAGCAGCCCAGGGGGGACTGAATATGGCTACACCTTC
CDR3aa: CASSPGGTEYGYTF

abundance: NA
j_gene: TRBJ2-7
len: 15
d_gene: TRBD2
v_gene: TRBV5-1
CDR3nt: TGCGCCAGCAGCACGGGGGGAAACACCAACTACGAGCAGTACTTC
CDR3aa: CASSTGGNTNYEQYF

abundance: NA
j_gene: TRBJ2-7
len: 16
d_gene: NA
v_gene: TRBV18
CDR3nt: TGTGCCAGCTCACCAGGGGCGGCAGGCTTGAGCTACGAGCAGTACTTC
CDR3aa: CASSPGAAGLSYEQYF

abundance: once
j_gene: TRBJ1-1
len: 14
d_gene: NA
v_gene: TRBV28
CDR3nt: TGTGCCAGCAGGTTAACAGGGAAGAACACTGAAGCTTTCTTT
CDR3aa: CASRLTGKNTEAFF

abundance: once
j_gene: TRBJ1-5
len: 13
d_gene: TRBD1
v_gene: TRBV28
CDR3nt: TGTGCCAGCAGGAGGACAGGGAATCAGCCCCAGCATTTT
CDR3aa: CASRRTGNQPQHF

abundance: NA
j_gene: TRBJ1-1
len: 13
d_gene: NA
v_gene: TRBV16
CDR3nt: TGTGCCAGCAGCGCAACGCAGGGTACCGAAGCTTTCTTT
CDR3aa: CASSATQGTEAFF

abundance: few
j_gene: TRBJ2-7
len: 14
d_gene: NA
v_gene: TRBV11-2
CDR3nt: TGTGCCAGCAGCTTGGGGAACACAGTCAGCGAGCAGTACTTC
CDR3aa: CASSLGNTVSEQYF

abundance: NA
j_gene: TRBJ2-6
len: 15
d_gene: TRBD1
v_gene: TRBV11-3
CDR3nt: TGTGCCAGCAGTCCGGACAGGGCTGGGGCCAACGTCCTGACTTTC
CDR3aa: CASSPDRAGANVLTF

abundance: many
j_gene: TRBJ2-3
len: 16
d_gene: NA
v_gene: TRBV5-4
CDR3nt: TGTGCCAGCAGCTTGGGGACGGGCCTTAGCACAGATACGCAGTATTTT
CDR3aa: CASSLGTGLSTDTQYF

abundance: NA
j_gene: TRBJ2-2
len: 15
d_gene: NA
v_gene: TRBV7-9
CDR3nt: TGTGCCAGCAGCTTTTCCGAGACAGGTTCCGGGGAGCTGTTTTTT
CDR3aa: CASSFSETGSGELFF

abundance: NA
j_gene: TRBJ2-5
len: 16
d_gene: NA
v_gene: TRBV15
CDR3nt: TGTGCCACCAGCGGGGCCAACAGGGGACGGGGGGAGACCCAGTACTTC
CDR3aa: CATSGANRGRGETQYF

abundance: few
j_gene: TRBJ2-7
len: 11
d_gene: NA
v_gene: TRBV2
CDR3nt: TGTGCCAGCAGCCTCCGCTACGAGCAGTACTTC
CDR3aa: CASSLRYEQYF

abundance: NA
j_gene: TRBJ2-6
len: 15
d_gene: NA
v_gene: TRBV28
CDR3nt: TGTGCCAGCAGTTTCCGTGGTGCCGGGGCCAACGTCCTGACTTTC
CDR3aa: CASSFRGAGANVLTF

abundance: few
j_gene: TRBJ1-1
len: 14
d_gene: NA
v_gene: TRBV4-1
CDR3nt: TGCGCCAGCAGCCAAGACTTGATCGGGGCTGAAGCTTTCTTT
CDR3aa: CASSQDLIGAEAFF

abundance: NA
j_gene: TRBJ2-1
len: 15
d_gene: TRBD1
v_gene: TRBV28
CDR3nt: TGTGCCAGCAGTTTAGGGGACAGGTCCTACAATGAGCAGTTCTTC
CDR3aa: CASSLGDRSYNEQFF

abundance: many
j_gene: TRBJ2-5
len: 15
d_gene: NA
v_gene: TRBV6-1
CDR3nt: TGTGCCAGCAGTCCCCTGTCGGGGGCTCGGGAGACCCAGTACTTC
CDR3aa: CASSPLSGARETQYF

abundance: NA
j_gene: TRBJ1-2
len: 14
d_gene: TRBD1
v_gene: TRBV7-8
CDR3nt: TGTGCCAGCAGCTCCACCCTGACAGGGAAGGGCTACACCTTC
CDR3aa: CASSSTLTGKGYTF

abundance: NA
j_gene: TRBJ1-2
len: 15
d_gene: NA
v_gene: TRBV4-1
CDR3nt: TGCGCCAGCAGCCAAGACATTAACAGGGTCTATGGCTACACCTTC
CDR3aa: CASSQDINRVYGYTF

abundance: NA
j_gene: TRBJ2-5
len: 14
d_gene: TRBD1
v_gene: TRBV28
CDR3nt: TGTGCCAGCACTCCGACAGGGGGAGGAGAGACCCAGTACTTC
CDR3aa: CASTPTGGGETQYF